The 9 T cell receptor beta chains reported below all come from one sample, sequenced in a study of technical replicates of blood from a few donors. Profiling relied on immunoSEQ multiplex PCR, and the TCRdb table lists in-frame clones only, not all of them. The data show about 80,000 clones, 95% to 97% seen once. Sequencing was done on a sample of T cells isolated from PBMCs. All receptors derive from a human donor in good health.

This chain's CDR3 is CASRSRVIQGASGYGYTF. CDR3 nucleotides: TGTGCCAGCAGATCACGCGTCATACAGGGGGCATCAGGCTATGGCTACACCTTC. The genes are TRBV28 and TRBJ1-2; 9 bases map to TRBD1. J gave up 4 bases and V 6 bases, and 18 bases lay outside the gene matches. The CDR3 spans 18 residues. Per germline, CDR1 MDHEN and CDR2 SYDVKM.

The rearrangement joins TRBV4-1 to TRBJ1-2, with D hard to call. Germline CDR1 reads MGHRA; CDR2 reads YSYEKL. V gave up 1 base and J gave up 3 bases, with 9 bases separating them. The CDR3 extends over 14 amino acids. The CDR3 is CASSQAGGDYGYTF. The CDR3 DNA reads TGCGCCAGCAGCCAAGCCGGTGGAGACTATGGCTACACCTTC.

This clone appeared a few times. The CDR3 here is CASSQQGFDTEAFF. The CDR3, as DNA: TGTGCCAGCAGCCAACAGGGCTTCGACACTGAAGCTTTCTTT. The V call is TRBV16, the J call TRBJ1-1, with D maybe TRBD1 (5 bases). CDR3 length: 14 residues. Trimming cost V 2 bases and J 3 bases, with 10 bases left between them. Germline V gene sequence: CDR1 KGHSY, CDR2 FQNENV.

This chain uses TRBV10-1 with TRBJ2-7; D is undetermined. There are 11 residues in the CDR3. Germline-derived CDR1 and CDR2 are WNHNN and SYGVQD (reference sequence). V lost 4 bases to trimming and J lost 8 bases, with 9 bases between them. The DNA of the CDR3 is TGCGCCAGCAGTGGCCCCGGTCAGCAGTACTTC. Amino acids: CASSGPGQQYF.

The CDR3 nucleotides are TGTGCCAGCAGCTCTACAGGGTCGAACACAGATACGCAGTATTTT. As protein: CASSSTGSNTDTQYF. The genes are TRBV5-6 and TRBJ2-3; D might be TRBD1 (6 bases). Between the trimmed V and J ends, which lost 3 bases and 2 bases, there was a span of 13 bases. Germline values: CDR1 SGHDT, CDR2 YYEEEE. The CDR3 sequence is 15 residues long.

The J gene is TRBJ2-1, the V gene TRBV29-1; 13 bases are a match to TRBD2. The V gene's germline CDR1 is SQVTM and CDR2 ANQGSEA. The CDR3 contains 19 residues. The trim removed 2 bases at V and 4 bases at J, leaving 14 bases unmatched. The CDR3 sequence: CSVESRWTSGSASYNEQFF. In DNA form, the CDR3 reads TGCAGCGTTGAATCCCGGTGGACTAGCGGGAGCGCTTCTTACAATGAGCAGTTCTTC.

This chain uses TRBV25-1 with TRBJ2-1; perhaps TRBD2 as D (6 bases). Germline loops: CDR1 MGHDK, CDR2 SYGVNS. The length of the CDR3 is 14 residues. V was shortened by 1 base and J by 8 bases, with 12 bases between the two germline ends. The CDR3 is CASSEWDPGDEQFF. CDR3 sequence (DNA): TGTGCCAGCAGTGAATGGGATCCGGGGGATGAGCAGTTCTTC.

The V and J genes are TRBV5-5 and TRBJ2-7; 10 bases are shared with TRBD2. The CDR3 consists of 20 residues. Germline V gene data show CDR1 as SGHKS and CDR2 as YYEKEE (reference sequence). The V segment lost 2 bases and the J segment 3 bases; nucleotides outside the gene matches: 20. Here the CDR3 DNA reads TGTGCCAGCAGCTTACCTACCGGGACTAGCGCCAGTCCTCTCCGCTACGAGCAGTACTTC. Its protein is CASSLPTGTSASPLRYEQYF.

The CDR3: CASSVTDEQFF. CDR3 sequence (DNA): TGTGCCAGCAGCGTCACAGATGAGCAGTTCTTC. V gene TRBV13 combines with J gene TRBJ2-1, with D unresolved. Germline V lookup: CDR1 PRHDT, CDR2 FYEKMQ (reference sequence). V was cut by 5 bases and J by 8 bases, with 7 bases left in between. The CDR3 consists of 11 residues.